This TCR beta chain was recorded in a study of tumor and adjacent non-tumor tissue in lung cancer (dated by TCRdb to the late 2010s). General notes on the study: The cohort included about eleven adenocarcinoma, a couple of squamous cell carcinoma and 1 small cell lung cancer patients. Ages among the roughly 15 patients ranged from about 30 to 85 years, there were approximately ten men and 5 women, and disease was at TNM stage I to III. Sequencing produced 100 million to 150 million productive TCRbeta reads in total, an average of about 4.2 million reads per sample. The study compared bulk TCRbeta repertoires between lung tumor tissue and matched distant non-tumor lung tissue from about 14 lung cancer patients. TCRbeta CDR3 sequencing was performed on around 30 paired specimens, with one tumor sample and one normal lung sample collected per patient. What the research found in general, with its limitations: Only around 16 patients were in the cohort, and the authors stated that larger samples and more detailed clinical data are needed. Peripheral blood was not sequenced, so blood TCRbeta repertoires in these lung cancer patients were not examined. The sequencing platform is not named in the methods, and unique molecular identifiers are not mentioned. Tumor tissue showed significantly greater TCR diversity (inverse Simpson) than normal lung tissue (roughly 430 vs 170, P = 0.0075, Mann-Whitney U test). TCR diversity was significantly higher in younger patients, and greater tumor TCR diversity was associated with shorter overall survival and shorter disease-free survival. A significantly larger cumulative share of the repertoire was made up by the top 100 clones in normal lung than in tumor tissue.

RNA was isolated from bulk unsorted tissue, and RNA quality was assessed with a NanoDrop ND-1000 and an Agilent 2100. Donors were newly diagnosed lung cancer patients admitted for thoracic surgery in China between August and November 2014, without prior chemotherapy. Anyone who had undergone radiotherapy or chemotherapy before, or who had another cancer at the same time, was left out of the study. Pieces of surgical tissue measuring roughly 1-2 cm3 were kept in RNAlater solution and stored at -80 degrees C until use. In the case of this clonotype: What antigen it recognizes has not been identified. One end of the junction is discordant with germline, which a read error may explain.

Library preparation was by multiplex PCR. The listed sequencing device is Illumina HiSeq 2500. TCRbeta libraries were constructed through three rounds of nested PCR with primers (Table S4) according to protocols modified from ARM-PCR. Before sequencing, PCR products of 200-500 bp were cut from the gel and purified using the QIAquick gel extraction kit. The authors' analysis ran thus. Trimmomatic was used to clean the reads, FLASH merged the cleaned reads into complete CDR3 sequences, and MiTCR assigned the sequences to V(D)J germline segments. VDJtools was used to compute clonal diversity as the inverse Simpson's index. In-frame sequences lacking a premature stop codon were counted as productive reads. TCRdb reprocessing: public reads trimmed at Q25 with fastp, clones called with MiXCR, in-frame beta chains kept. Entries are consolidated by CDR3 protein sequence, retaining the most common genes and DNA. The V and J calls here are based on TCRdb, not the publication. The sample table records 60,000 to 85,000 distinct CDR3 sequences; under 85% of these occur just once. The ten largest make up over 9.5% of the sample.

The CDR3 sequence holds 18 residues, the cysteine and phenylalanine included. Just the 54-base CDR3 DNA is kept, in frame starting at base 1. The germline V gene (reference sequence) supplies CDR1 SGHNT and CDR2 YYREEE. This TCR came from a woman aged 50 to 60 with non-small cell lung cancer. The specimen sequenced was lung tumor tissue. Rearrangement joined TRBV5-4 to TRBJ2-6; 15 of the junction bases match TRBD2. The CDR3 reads CDSSKGLAGGGGANVLTF. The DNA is TGTGACAGCAGCAAGGGACTAGCGGGAGGAGGCGGGGCCAACGTCTTGACTTTC.